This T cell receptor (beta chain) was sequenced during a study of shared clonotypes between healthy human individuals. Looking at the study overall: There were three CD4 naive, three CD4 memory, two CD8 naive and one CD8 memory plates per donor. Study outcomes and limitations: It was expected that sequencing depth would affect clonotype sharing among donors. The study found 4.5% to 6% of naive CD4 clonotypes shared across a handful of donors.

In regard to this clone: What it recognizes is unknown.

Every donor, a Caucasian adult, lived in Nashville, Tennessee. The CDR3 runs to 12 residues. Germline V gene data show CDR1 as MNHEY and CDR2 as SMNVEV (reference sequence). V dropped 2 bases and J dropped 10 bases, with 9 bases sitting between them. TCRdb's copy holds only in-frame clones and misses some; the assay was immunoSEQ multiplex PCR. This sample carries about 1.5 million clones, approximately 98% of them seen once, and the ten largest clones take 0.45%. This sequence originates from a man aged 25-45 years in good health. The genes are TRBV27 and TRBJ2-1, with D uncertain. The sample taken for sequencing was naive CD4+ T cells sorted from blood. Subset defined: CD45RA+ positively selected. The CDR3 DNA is TGTGCCAGCAGTTTACGTAGGCAGGAGCAGTTCTTC. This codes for CASSLRRQEQFF.